The text below deals with one TCR beta chain. Its antigen remains unidentified. Base qualities are not at hand, and no much larger clone is one base apart. TCR CDR3 regions were amplified from genomic DNA by multiplex PCR using the deep immunoSEQ assay. Extracted genomic DNA from each cell subset was spread evenly across all wells of several immunoSEQ 96-well plates, with each plate serving as a replicate. For sorted subsets, roughly 200 ng of genomic DNA, equivalent to roughly 30,000 T cell genomes, went into each replicate PCR. The purified libraries were quantified using a Qubit 3.0 fluorometer, sized with a Bioanalyzer 2100, and then quantified again using the KAPA Library Quantification kit. A separate single-read 150-cycle Illumina NextSeq 550 flow cell was used to sequence each immunoSEQ 96-well plate. In the paper's pipeline: Because only junctional sequences without quality scores were contained in the immunoSEQ output, filtering matching that applied to full-length reads could not be performed. Sequences were annotated with PyIR, a Python wrapper for IgBLAST v1.9, and V/J genes and CDR3 were assigned using IMGT germline references. Reads were removed for weak V/J assignments (E-value above 1e-6), missing CDR3, stop codons, out-of-frame junctions, or ambiguous translated residues. A V3J clonotype was defined by an identical inferred V gene, J gene, and CDR3 amino acid sequence. To compute the percentage overlap between repertoires, the number of shared unique clonotypes was divided by the size of the smaller repertoire. Three approaches were used to assess repertoire richness: RTK rarefaction, the Chao1 estimator, and Recon v2.1 estimates of unobserved clonotypes. For all TCRbeta clonotypes obtained by the gDNA method from several donors, generation probabilities were computed with OLGA. The table comes from immuneACCESS by way of TCRdb, which keeps in-frame sequences with V and J called. Part of the clones is missing from these tables; in studies checked, under half for an unresolved V gene and the rest for unknown reasons. Clone size and the V and J calls come from that table; the DNA yielded D and trimming. In all, the sample holds 1.4 million to 1.5 million clones, and roughly 95% of those were seen once. 1.2% of the sample is held by the ten biggest clonotypes.

This entry comes from a study of shared clonotypes between healthy human individuals (dated by TCRdb to about 2020). As for the study more broadly: The cohort comprised two women and a few men aged 18 to 49 years. Libraries were prepared and TCR repertoires were sequenced by different laboratories using diverse techniques, in order to increase sequencing depth and limit assay-specific biases. Leukapheresis yielded between about 0.94 and 10 billion PBMCs per donor. For each donor, three plates each were used for CD4 naive and CD4 memory, two plates were used for CD8 naive, and one plate was used for CD8 memory. To estimate repertoire size and how much clonotypes are shared between individuals, the study performed deep sequencing of blood TCR repertoires from a few healthy adults. Overall results and qualifications from the work: About 5% of naive CD4, 3% to 3.5% of naive CD8, about 2.5% of memory CD4, and more than 0.35% of memory CD8 clonotypes were shared across several donors. Sampling was limited to blood, and TCR repertoires in tissue likely differ from TCR repertoires in blood. Even with the large sequencing depth, rarefaction of the sorted-subset datasets indicated that sequencing was incomplete. Pairwise subsampling led to the expectation that sequencing depth would affect the degree of clonotype sharing among donors. Higher generation probabilities were observed for clonotypes shared by all four sorted-subset donors than for non-shared clonotypes. The small number of donors limited the genetic and exposure-history diversity represented. Naive subsets generally had larger estimated clonotype richness than memory subsets did.

The donors were healthy, HIV-negative adults with no recently reported acute infections or vaccinations. Only Caucasian adults living in Nashville, Tennessee, USA were represented among the donors. CD4+ T cells were enriched by magnetic negative selection; naive cells were then positively selected on CD45RA, and the negative fraction formed the memory subset. Blood was collected by leukapheresis, and PBMCs were isolated by Ficoll-Histopaque density gradient centrifugation and then cryopreserved in liquid nitrogen vapor phase. Analytical flow cytometry was used to check the purity and quantity of each magnetically sorted T cell population. Genomic DNA was isolated from each sorted fraction and quantified by UV absorbance on a Nanodrop 2000c. Looking up the germline V gene yields CDR1 KGHSH and CDR2 LQKENI. Trimming removed 3 bases from V and 1 base from J; the gene matches leave 11 bases unexplained. Counted from cysteine to phenylalanine, this CDR3 has 17 amino acids. Only CDR3 DNA remains: 51 bases, in frame from the first base.

The TCR sequence derives from a man aged 25 to 45 in good health. Material: naive CD4+ T cells sorted from blood. In the paper's terms, the cell subset or site label means: CD45RA+ positively selected. The chain is encoded by TRBV18 joined to TRBJ1-1; 7 middle bases align to TRBD1. CDR3 region: CASSPKLQGNGNTEAFF. The nucleotides are TGTGCCAGCTCACCGAAACTACAGGGGAACGGGAACACTGAAGCTTTCTTT.